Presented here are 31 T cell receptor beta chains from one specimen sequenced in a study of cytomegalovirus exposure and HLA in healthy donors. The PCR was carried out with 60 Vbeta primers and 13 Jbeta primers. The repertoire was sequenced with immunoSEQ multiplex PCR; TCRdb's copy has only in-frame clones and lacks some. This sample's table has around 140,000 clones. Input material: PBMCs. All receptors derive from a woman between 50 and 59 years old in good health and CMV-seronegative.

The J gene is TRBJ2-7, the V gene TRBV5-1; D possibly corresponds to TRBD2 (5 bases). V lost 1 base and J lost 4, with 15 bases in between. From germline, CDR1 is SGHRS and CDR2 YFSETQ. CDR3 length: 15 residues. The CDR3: CASSLNTGDGYEQYF. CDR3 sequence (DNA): TGCGCCAGCAGCTTGAATACCGGGGATGGGTACGAGCAGTACTTC.

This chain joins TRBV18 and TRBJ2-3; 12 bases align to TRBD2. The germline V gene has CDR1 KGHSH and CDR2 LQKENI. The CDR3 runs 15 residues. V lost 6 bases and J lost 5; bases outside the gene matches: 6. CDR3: CASSQLGLAGDTQYF. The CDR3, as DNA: TGTGCCAGCTCCCAACTGGGACTAGCGGGAGATACGCAGTATTTT.

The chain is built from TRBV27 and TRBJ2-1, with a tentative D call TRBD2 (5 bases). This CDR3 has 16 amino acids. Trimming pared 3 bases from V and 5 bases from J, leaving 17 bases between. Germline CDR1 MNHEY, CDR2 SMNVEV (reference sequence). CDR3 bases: TGTGCCAGCAGTTTTAACCTCGGACGAGGGAACAATGAGCAGTTCTTC. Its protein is CASSFNLGRGNNEQFF.

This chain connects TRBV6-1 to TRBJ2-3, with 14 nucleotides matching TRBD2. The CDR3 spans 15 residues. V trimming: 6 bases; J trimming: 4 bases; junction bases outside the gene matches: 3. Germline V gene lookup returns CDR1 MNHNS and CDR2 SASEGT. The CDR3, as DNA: TGTGCCAGCAGCGGACTAGCGGGGGGCGCAGATACGCAGTATTTT. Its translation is CASSGLAGGADTQYF.

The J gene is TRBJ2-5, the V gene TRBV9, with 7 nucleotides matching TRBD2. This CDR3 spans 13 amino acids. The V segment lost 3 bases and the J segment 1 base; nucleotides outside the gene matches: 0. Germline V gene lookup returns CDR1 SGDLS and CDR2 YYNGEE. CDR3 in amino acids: CASSAGGQETQYF. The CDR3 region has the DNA TGTGCCAGCAGCGCGGGAGGCCAAGAGACCCAGTACTTC.

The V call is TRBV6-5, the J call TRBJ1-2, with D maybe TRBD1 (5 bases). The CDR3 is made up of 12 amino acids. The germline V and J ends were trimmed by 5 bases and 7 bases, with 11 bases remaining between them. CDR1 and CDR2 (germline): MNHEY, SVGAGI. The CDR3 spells CASSGRGGGYTF. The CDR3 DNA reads TGTGCCAGCAGTGGGAGGGGTGGTGGCTACACCTTC.

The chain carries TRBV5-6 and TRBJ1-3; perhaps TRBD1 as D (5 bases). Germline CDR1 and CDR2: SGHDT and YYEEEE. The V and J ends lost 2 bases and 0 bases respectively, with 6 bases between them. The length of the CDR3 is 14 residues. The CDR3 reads CASSFGGSGNTIYF. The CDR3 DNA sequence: TGTGCCAGCAGCTTCGGGGGCTCTGGAAACACCATATATTTT. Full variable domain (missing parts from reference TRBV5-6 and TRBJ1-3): DAGVTQSPTHLIKTRGQQVTLRCSPKSGHDTVSWYQQALGQGPQFIFQYYEEEERQRGNFPDRFSGHQFPNYSSELNVNALLLGDSALYLCASSFGGSGNTIYFGEGSWLTVV.

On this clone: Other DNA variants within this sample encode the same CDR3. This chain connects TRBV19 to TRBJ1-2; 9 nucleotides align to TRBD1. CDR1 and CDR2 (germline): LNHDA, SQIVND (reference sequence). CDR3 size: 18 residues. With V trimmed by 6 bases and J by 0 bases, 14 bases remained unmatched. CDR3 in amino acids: CASRGLTGGASANYGYTF. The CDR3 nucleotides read TGTGCCAGTAGGGGCCTGACAGGGGGAGCGAGCGCTAACTATGGCTACACCTTC.

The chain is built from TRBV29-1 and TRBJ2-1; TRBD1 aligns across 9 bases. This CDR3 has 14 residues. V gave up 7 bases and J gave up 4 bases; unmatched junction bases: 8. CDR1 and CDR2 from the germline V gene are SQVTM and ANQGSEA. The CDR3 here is CSAKGTGNYNEQFF. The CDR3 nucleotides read TGCAGCGCCAAGGGGACAGGGAATTACAATGAGCAGTTCTTC.

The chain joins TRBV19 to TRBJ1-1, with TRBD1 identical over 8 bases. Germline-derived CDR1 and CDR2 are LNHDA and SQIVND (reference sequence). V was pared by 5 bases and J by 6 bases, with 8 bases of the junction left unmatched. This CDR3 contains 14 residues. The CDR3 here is CASSEDRAGAEAFF. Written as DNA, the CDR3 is TGTGCCAGTAGTGAGGACAGGGCGGGGGCTGAAGCTTTCTTT.

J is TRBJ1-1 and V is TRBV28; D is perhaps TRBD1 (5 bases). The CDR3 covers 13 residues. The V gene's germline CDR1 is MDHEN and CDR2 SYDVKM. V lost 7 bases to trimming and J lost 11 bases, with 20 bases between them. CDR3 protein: CASTRGGNGVAFF. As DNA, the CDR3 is TGTGCCAGCACGCGGGGCGGTAACGGCGTGGCTTTCTTT. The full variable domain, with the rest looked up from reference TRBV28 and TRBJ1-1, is DVKVTQSSRYLVKRTGEKVFLECVQDMDHENMFWYRQDPGLGLRLIYFSYDVKMKEKGDIPEGYSVSREKKERFSLILESASTNQTSMYLCASTRGGNGVAFFGQGTRLTVV.

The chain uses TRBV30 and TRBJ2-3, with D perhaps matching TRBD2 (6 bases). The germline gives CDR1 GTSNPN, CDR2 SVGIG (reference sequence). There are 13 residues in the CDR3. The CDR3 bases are TGTGCTTCGGGACTCTCAGCAGGAGATACGCAGTATTTT. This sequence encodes CASGLSAGDTQYF.

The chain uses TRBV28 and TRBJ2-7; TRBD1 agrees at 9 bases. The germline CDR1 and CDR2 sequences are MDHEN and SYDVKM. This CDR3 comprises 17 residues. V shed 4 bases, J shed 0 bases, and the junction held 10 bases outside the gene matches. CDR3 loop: CASSYPGQGWSSYEQYF. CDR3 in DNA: TGTGCCAGCAGTTATCCGGGACAGGGCTGGAGCTCCTACGAGCAGTACTTC.

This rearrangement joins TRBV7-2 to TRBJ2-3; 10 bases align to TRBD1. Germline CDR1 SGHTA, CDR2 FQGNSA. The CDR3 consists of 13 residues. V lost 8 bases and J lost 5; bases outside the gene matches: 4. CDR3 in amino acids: CASRQGALDTQYF. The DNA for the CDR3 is TGTGCCAGCCGACAGGGGGCGCTAGATACGCAGTATTTT.

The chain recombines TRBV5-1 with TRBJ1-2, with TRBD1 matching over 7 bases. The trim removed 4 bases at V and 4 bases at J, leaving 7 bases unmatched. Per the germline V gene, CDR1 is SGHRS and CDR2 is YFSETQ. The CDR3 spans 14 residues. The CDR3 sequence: CASSPGTAGYGYTF. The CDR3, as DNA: TGCGCCAGCAGCCCCGGGACAGCGGGCTATGGCTACACCTTC. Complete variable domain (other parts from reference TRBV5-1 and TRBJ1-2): KAGVTQTPRYLIKTRGQQVTLSCSPISGHRSVSWYQQTPGQGLQFLFEYFSETQRNKGNFPGRFSGRQFSNSRSEMNVSTLELGDSALYLCASSPGTAGYGYTFGSGTRLTVV.

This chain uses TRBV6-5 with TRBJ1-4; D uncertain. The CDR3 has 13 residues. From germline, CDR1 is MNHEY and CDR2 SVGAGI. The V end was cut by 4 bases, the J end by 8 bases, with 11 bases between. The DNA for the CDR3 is TGTGCCAGCAGTTCCCGGGGTAGCGAAAAACTGTTTTTT. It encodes CASSSRGSEKLFF.

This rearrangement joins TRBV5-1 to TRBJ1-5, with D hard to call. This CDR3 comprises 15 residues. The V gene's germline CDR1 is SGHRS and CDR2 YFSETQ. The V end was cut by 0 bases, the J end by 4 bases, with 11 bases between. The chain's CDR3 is CASSLAGFRNQPQHF. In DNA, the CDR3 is TGCGCCAGCAGCTTGGCCGGGTTTCGGAATCAGCCCCAGCATTTT.

As DNA, the CDR3 is TGTGCCAGCAGCGCACAGCTGACAGGGGCGGGTGGCTACACCTTC. Its protein product is CASSAQLTGAGGYTF. The gene calls are TRBV5-4 and TRBJ1-2; 8 bases are shared with TRBD1. The V and J ends lost 4 bases and 7 bases, in that order; junction bases with no gene match: 12. This CDR3 contains 15 residues. Germline V CDR1 and CDR2: SGHNT, YYREEE (reference sequence).

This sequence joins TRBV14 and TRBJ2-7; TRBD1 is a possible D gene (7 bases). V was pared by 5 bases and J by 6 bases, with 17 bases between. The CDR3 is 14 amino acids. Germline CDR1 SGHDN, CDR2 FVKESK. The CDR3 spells CASSGRQGGSEQYF. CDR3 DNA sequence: TGTGCCAGCAGCGGGAGACAGGGAGGTTCCGAGCAGTACTTC.

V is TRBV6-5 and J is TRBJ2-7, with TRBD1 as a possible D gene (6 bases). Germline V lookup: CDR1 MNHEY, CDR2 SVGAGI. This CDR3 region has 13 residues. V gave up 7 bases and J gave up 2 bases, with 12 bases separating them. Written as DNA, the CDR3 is TGTGCCAGCACTACAGGGAGCGCCTACGAGCAGTACTTC. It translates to CASTTGSAYEQYF.

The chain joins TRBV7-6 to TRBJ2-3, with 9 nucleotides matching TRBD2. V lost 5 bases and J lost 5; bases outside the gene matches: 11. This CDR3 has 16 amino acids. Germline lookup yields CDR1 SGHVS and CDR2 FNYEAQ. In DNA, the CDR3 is TGTGCCAGCAGCACCGGGGGCGGGAGGGCCCTAGATACGCAGTATTTT. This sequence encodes CASSTGGGRALDTQYF.

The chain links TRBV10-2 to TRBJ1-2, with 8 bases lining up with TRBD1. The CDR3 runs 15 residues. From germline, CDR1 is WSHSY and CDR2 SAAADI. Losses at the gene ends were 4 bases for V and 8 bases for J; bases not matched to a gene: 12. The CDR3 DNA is TGCGCCAGCAGTGGGGAAGGACAGGGTTGGGGGGGCTACACCTTC. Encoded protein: CASSGEGQGWGGYTF.

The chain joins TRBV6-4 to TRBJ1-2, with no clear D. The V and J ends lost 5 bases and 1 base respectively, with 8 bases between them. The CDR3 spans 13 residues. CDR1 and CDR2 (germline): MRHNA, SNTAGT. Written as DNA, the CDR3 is TGTGCCAGCAGTAAGAACAGTAACTATGGCTACACCTTC. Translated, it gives CASSKNSNYGYTF.

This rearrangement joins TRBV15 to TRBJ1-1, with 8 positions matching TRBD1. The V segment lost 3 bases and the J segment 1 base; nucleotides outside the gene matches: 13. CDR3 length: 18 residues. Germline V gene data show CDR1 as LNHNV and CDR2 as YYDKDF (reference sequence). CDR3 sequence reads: CATSSPKTGGARNTEAFF. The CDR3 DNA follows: TGTGCCACCAGCAGTCCCAAAACAGGGGGGGCGAGGAACACTGAAGCTTTCTTT.

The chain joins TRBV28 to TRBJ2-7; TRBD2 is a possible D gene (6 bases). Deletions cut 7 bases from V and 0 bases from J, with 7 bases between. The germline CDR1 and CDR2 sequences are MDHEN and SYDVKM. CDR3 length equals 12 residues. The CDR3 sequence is CASIGSSYEQYF. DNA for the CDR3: TGTGCCAGCATCGGGAGCTCCTACGAGCAGTACTTC.

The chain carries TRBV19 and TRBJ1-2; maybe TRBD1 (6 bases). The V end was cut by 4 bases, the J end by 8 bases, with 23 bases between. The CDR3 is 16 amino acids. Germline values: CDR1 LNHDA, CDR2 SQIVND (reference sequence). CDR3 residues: CASSTPGFRGALGYTF. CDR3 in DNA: TGTGCCAGTAGTACCCCCGGTTTCAGGGGCGCTTTAGGCTACACCTTC. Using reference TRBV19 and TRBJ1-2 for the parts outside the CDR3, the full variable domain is DGGITQSPKYLFRKEGQNVTLSCEQNLNHDAMYWYRQDPGQGLRLIYYSQIVNDFQKGDIAEGYSVSREKKESFPLTVTSAQKNPTAFYLCASSTPGFRGALGYTFGSGTRLTVV.

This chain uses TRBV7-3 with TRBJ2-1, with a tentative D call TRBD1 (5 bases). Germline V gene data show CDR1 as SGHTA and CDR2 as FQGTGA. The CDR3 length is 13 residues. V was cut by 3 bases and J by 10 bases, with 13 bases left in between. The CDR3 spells CASSFAGLNEQFF. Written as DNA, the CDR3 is TGTGCCAGCAGCTTTGCAGGGCTTAACGAGCAGTTCTTC.

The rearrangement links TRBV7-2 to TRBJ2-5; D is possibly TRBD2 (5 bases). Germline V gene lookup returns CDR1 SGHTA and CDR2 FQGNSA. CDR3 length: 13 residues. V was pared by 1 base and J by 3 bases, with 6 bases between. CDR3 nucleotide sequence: TGTGCCAGCAGCTTAGAAGCGGAAGAGACCCAGTACTTC. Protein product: CASSLEAEETQYF.

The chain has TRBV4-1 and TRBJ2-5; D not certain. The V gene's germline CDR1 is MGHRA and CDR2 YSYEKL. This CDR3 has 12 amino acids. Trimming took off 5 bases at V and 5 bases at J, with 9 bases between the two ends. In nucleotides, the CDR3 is TGCGCCAGCAGCAGCACGTGGGAGACCCAGTACTTC. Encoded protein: CASSSTWETQYF.

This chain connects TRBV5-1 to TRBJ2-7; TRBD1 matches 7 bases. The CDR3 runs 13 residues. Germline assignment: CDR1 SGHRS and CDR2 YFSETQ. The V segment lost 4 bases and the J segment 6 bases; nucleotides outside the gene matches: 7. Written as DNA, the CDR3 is TGCGCCAGCAGCGACACTCCAGGGGGCGAGCAGTACTTC. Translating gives CASSDTPGGEQYF.

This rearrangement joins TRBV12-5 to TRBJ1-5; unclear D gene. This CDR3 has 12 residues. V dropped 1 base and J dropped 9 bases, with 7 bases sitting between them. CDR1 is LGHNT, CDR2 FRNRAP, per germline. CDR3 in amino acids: CASGLGTGPQHF. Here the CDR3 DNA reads TGTGCTAGTGGTTTGGGCACCGGGCCCCAGCATTTT.